This T cell receptor beta chain was documented in a study of T cell clonality in common variable immunodeficiency. The V gene lost 2 bases and the J gene lost 9 bases, with 17 bases spanning the gap. This CDR3 is built from 15 residues. Germline V lookup: CDR1 MNHNS, CDR2 SASEGT. Sequencing input was equivalent genomic DNA from CVID and controls. The data were produced by immunoSEQ multiplex PCR, yet TCRdb's version contains in-frame clones alone and is incomplete. Altogether about 35,000 clones were found in the sample, and no singletons occur. With regard to this clone: Its antigen is still unknown. The read ends 3 residues before the CDR3 terminus; that terminus is restored from the germline J gene.

Study outcomes and limitations: Patient heterogeneity in the CVID cohort limited correlations between repertoire features and clinical complications. Shared TCRbeta clones were fewer between CVID subjects than controls. TCRbeta clonality was increased in CVID versus healthy controls.

This sequence joins TRBV6-1 and TRBJ2-1; D perhaps matches TRBD1 (7 bases). What was sequenced was peripheral blood mononuclear cells. The origin of this receptor is a person aged 18-69 years in good health. The CDR3 loop reads CASSETPGQGGEQFF. The sequenced CDR3 bases are TGTGCCAGCAGTGAAACACCGGGCCAGGGGGGTGAG.